The entry below gives a single T cell receptor beta chain sequence along with its context. CDR1 and CDR2 (germline): MNHNS, SASEGT. The CDR3 runs 13 residues. V was cut by 0 bases and J by 5 bases, with 7 bases left in between. This record comes from a study of blood T cell repertoires in COVID-19. Produced via immunoSEQ multiplex PCR; TCRdb's table is partial and in-frame only. This sample has 200,000 to 300,000 clones, with 65% to 90% found just once. Those enrolled, adults aged about 18 to 89 years, came from some 25 US areas. This sequence joins TRBV6-1 and TRBJ2-5, with D maybe TRBD1 (5 bases). The sequenced material came from PBMCs or T cells enriched from blood (not recorded which). This TCR came from a man aged 40-49 years who had recovered from COVID-19. DNA of the CDR3: TGTGCCAGCAGTGAAGCTCCAGGGGAGACCCAGTACTTC. Amino acids: CASSEAPGETQYF.